Below, 6 T cell receptor beta chains from the same sample are listed, as sequenced in a study of T cell repertoires in cytomegalovirus infection. These receptors lack a known antigen. TCRdb processed the reads anew with MiXCR; each CDR3 protein has one entry. The data contain some 700,000 distinct CDR3 sequences, around a third of them seen just once; the ten biggest clones take up 15% to 20%. Sequencing was performed on cultured PBMCs, taken from culture after CMV antigen stimulation. Receptor source: a human donor in good health (CMV status not recorded). Some clones in this sample may be carry-over from other donors' samples.

The J gene is TRBJ1-1, the V gene TRBV2; D remains ambiguous. The ends were cut back, 4 bases at V and 5 bases at J, with 14 bases in the middle. CDR3 size: 14 residues. CDR1 is SNHLY and CDR2 is FYNNEI in the germline V gene. CDR3 bases: TGTGCCAGCAGTGTAAACGGACTCGGAACTGAAGCTTTCTTT. As protein: CASSVNGLGTEAFF.

The chain is built from TRBV6-5 and TRBJ2-3, with a possible D match to TRBD2 (5 bases). Germline assignment: CDR1 MNHEY and CDR2 SVGAGI. Trimming left V 2 bases short and J 5 bases short, with 11 bases between. The CDR3 is made up of 14 amino acids. The CDR3 sequence: CASSYEGSKDTQYF. In DNA, the CDR3 is TGTGCCAGCAGTTACGAGGGAAGTAAAGATACGCAGTATTTT.

V and J are TRBV10-3 and TRBJ2-1, with 9 bases that match TRBD2. The CDR3 length is 14 residues. Unmatched junction bases numbered 6, after V lost 5 bases and J lost 7 bases. Germline loops: CDR1 ENHRY, CDR2 SYGVKD. CDR3 region: CAISLREGQNEQFF. CDR3 bases: TGTGCCATCAGTTTGCGGGAGGGCCAAAATGAGCAGTTCTTC.

V and J are TRBV2 and TRBJ2-1; D is unresolved. This CDR3 has 12 amino acids. CDR1 SNHLY and CDR2 FYNNEI come from the germline V gene. Trimming pared 8 bases from V and 6 bases from J, leaving 11 bases between. CDR3 in amino acids: CASASLSNEQFF. CDR3 sequence (DNA): TGTGCCAGCGCATCCCTTTCCAATGAGCAGTTCTTC. The full variable domain, in which reference TRBV2 and TRBJ2-1 provide the parts outside the CDR3, is EPEVTQTPSHQVTQMGQEVILRCVPISNHLYFYWYRQILGQKVEFLVSFYNNEISEKSEIFDDQFSVERPDGSNFTLKIRSTKLEDSAMYFCASASLSNEQFFGPGTRLTVL.

This clonotype was seen more than once but under ten times. J is TRBJ2-5 and V is TRBV6-5, with D perhaps TRBD2 (6 bases). The CDR3 covers 14 residues. Germline lookup yields CDR1 MNHEY and CDR2 SVGAGI. The V end was cut by 6 bases, the J end by 4 bases, with 15 bases between. CDR3 region: CASSRSGTGETQYF. DNA of the CDR3: TGTGCCAGCAGCAGATCAGGGACTGGAGAGACCCAGTACTTC.

The rearrangement joins TRBV4-1 to TRBJ2-7; 11 bases agree with TRBD2. The CDR3 length is 14 residues. V shed 4 bases, J shed 6 bases, and the junction held 5 bases outside the gene matches. CDR1 MGHRA and CDR2 YSYEKL come from the germline V gene. DNA for the CDR3: TGCGCCAGCAGCCCCGGACTAGCGGGTTTCGAGCAGTACTTC. Protein sequence: CASSPGLAGFEQYF.